Listed below are T cell receptor beta chains from one sample, sequenced in a study of shared clonotypes between healthy human individuals. Only in-frame clones appear in the TCRdb table, and some are missing; sequencing was by immunoSEQ multiplex PCR. Here the sample spans some 490,000 clones, roughly 80% being singletons. Sequencing was performed on PBMCs. Source of these receptors: a woman aged 40-49 years in good health. Some clones in this sample may be carry-over from other donors' samples. Each CDR3 is given with its conserved first and last residue. A D gene is named only where the DNA matches it firmly. Clone size, where shown, is once, few, many, or a class for clones that have expanded.

j_call clone_size d_call v_call cdr3_nt cdr3_aa
TRBJ1-3 . . TRBV29-1 TGCAGCGTGAGGGACATCTTCTCTGGAAACACCATATATTTT CSVRDIFSGNTIYF
TRBJ2-1 . TRBD1 TRBV28 TGTGCCAGCAGACCAAGACAGGGATCCTACAATGAGCAGTTCTTC CASRPRQGSYNEQFF
TRBJ2-7 . TRBD1 TRBV28 TGTGCCAGCAGTTTACGACAGGGGAGTCGGGTTGAGCAGTACTTC CASSLRQGSRVEQYF
TRBJ2-3 . . TRBV28 TGTGCCAGCAGTGCCCCCGCGACAGGTGGGGCAGATACGCAGTATTTT CASSAPATGGADTQYF
TRBJ2-1 . TRBD2 TRBV14 TGTGCCAGCAGCCAAGGTAAAGCGGGAAACTACAATGAGCAGTTCTTC CASSQGKAGNYNEQFF
TRBJ2-1 . . TRBV15 TGTGCCACCAGCAGAGACCTTAGCGGCTCCTACAATGAGCAGTTCTTC CATSRDLSGSYNEQFF
TRBJ2-7 . . TRBV4-1 TGCGCCAGCAGCCCCGTTCTGGGGTCCTACGAGCAGTACTTC CASSPVLGSYEQYF
TRBJ2-7 . TRBD2 TRBV5-4 TGTGCCAGCAGTTCCCGCGGGACTAGCGGGAATAACGAGCAGTACTTC CASSSRGTSGNNEQYF
TRBJ2-1 . . TRBV5-4 TGTGCCAGCAGCTTGCGCGAGCAAGGGGAGCAGTTCTTC CASSLREQGEQFF
TRBJ2-3 . . TRBV18 TGTGCCAGCTCACCCCAAAGGAGGCGGAACACAGATACGCAGTATTTT CASSPQRRRNTDTQYF
TRBJ2-5 . . TRBV27 TGTGCCACCTTACCATTAGGGTCAAAAGAGACCCAGTACTTC CATLPLGSKETQYF
TRBJ2-3 . TRBD2 TRBV5-1 TGCGCCAGCAGCTACCGACTAGCGGGAGTTGGGGAAGATACGCAGTATTTT CASSYRLAGVGEDTQYF
TRBJ2-7 many TRBD1 TRBV27 TGTGCCAGCAGTTTAGGGACAGGGTACGAGCAGTACTTC CASSLGTGYEQYF
TRBJ1-2 . TRBD1 TRBV19 TGTGCCAGTAGTATAGGGACAGGATCTGGCTACACCTTC CASSIGTGSGYTF
TRBJ2-7 . . TRBV6-5 TGTGCCAGCAGTTACTCCCGGGCGACCTACGAGCAGTACTTC CASSYSRATYEQYF
TRBJ2-7 . . TRBV28 TGTGCCAGCAGCTCACCGGGGCTACGAGGGCAGTACTTC CASSSPGLRGQYF
TRBJ1-5 . TRBD1 TRBV27 TGTGCCAGCAGTTCAGGACAGGGGGTTCAGCCCCAGCATTTT CASSSGQGVQPQHF
TRBJ2-1 . . TRBV4-2 TGTGCCAGCAGCCAAGAGAGACGGGGGAGCTCCTACAATGAGCAGTTCTTC CASSQERRGSSYNEQFF
TRBJ1-1 . . TRBV29-1 TGCAGCGTTGGCAGGGAGGGCACTGAAGCTTTCTTT CSVGREGTEAFF
TRBJ2-7 few . TRBV5-4 TGTGCCAGCAGCTTGGGGGCCTACGAGCAGTACTTC CASSLGAYEQYF
TRBJ1-2 . . TRBV4-1 TGCGCCAGCAGCCAAGAAACCGTCTATGGCTACACCTTC CASSQETVYGYTF
TRBJ1-2 . . TRBV6-1 TGTGCCAGCAGTAGGACGGCAGTCACGAACTATGGCTACACCTTC CASSRTAVTNYGYTF
TRBJ2-3 few . TRBV27 TGTGCCAGCGGGGACGCAGGGCGTCGCGTTATGGGCACAGATACGCAGTATTTT CASGDAGRRVMGTDTQYF
TRBJ2-1 . TRBD2 TRBV7-9 TGTGCCAGCAGCCTGGCCATGGGGGTAGCGGGAAATGAGCAGTTCTTC CASSLAMGVAGNEQFF
TRBJ1-3 . . TRBV5-5 TGTGCCAGCAGCTTGGTACCGGGGAGCTCTGGAAACACCATATATTTT CASSLVPGSSGNTIYF
TRBJ1-2 . . TRBV6-8 TGTGCCAGCAGTTACTCGAAAACTCGGACGCTCAGGGTGGACTATGGCTACACCTTC CASSYSKTRTLRVDYGYTF
TRBJ1-3 many . TRBV2 TGTGCCAGCAGGCCACAGGGTCCTGGAAACACCATATATTTT CASRPQGPGNTIYF
TRBJ1-3 few TRBD1 TRBV6-6 TGTGCCACCCGTGACAGGGCGATGTCGGGGACCATATATTTT CATRDRAMSGTIYF
TRBJ2-7 . TRBD1 TRBV9 TGTGCCAGCAGCGTAGGCGGGACAGGGCATGTCTACGAGCAGTACTTC CASSVGGTGHVYEQYF
TRBJ1-4 . . TRBV5-6 TGTGCCAGCAGCTTGATGGGTGGGACCAACCTTAGGAAACTGTTTTTT CASSLMGGTNLRKLFF
TRBJ1-3 . TRBD1 TRBV7-9 TGTGCCAGCAGCACCCGACAGGGGATCTCTGGAAACACCATATATTTT CASSTRQGISGNTIYF
TRBJ2-7 . TRBD1 TRBV27 TGTGCCAGCAGTCCACAGACAGGGGGCGGAGATCAGCAGTACTTC CASSPQTGGGDQQYF
TRBJ1-1 . TRBD1 TRBV28 TGTGCCAGCAGTTTTTACAGGGGGCTTCAGGACACTGAAGCTTTCTTT CASSFYRGLQDTEAFF
TRBJ1-5 few TRBD1 TRBV7-9 TGTGCCAGCAGCTTTCAGGGGGCATATCAGCCCCAGCATTTT CASSFQGAYQPQHF
TRBJ2-6 . TRBD2 TRBV7-9 TGTGCCAGCAGCTTAGGGACTAGCGGCTCTGGGGCCAACGTCCTGACTTTC CASSLGTSGSGANVLTF